One and the same sample provided the 28 T cell receptor beta chains below, sequenced in a study of human T cells and chemical hapten exposure. MiXCR was run by TCRdb on the RACE reads, yielding one entry per CDR3 protein. Among some 89,000 distinct CDR3 sequences listed, more than 8.5% were seen once. Time point described: patch test 2, 6 weeks after DPC sensitization. Stated treatment: therapeutic diphenylcyclopropenone sensitization with weekly scalp DPC. Sequencing used whole blood, obtained in connection with sensitization to the hapten diphenylcyclopropenone (DPC). The receptors stem from a woman younger than 45 with alopecia areata. Some clones in this sample may be carry-over from other donors' samples.

There are many counts of this clonotype. This sequence joins TRBV11-3 and TRBJ2-2; possible D gene TRBD1, 6 bases. Germline CDR1 is SGHNT and CDR2 is YENEEA. The CDR3 runs 16 residues. V dropped 6 bases and J dropped 5 bases, with 19 bases sitting between them. Here the CDR3 reads CASSPRPGQSTGELFF. CDR3 DNA: TGTGCCAGCAGTCCCCGACCCGGACAGTCAACCGGGGAGCTGTTTTTT. The full variable domain, rest sourced from reference TRBV11-3 and TRBJ2-2, is EAGVVQSPRYKIIEKKQPVAFWCNPISGHNTLYWYLQNLGQGPELLIRYENEEAVDDSQLPKDRFSAERLKGVDSTLKIQPAELGDSAVYLCASSPRPGQSTGELFFGEGSRLTVL.

The sample holds many counts of this clonotype. This chain links TRBV18 with TRBJ2-1; TRBD2 is a possible D gene (6 bases). V gave up 3 bases and J gave up 0 bases, with 6 bases separating them. This CDR3 comprises 14 residues. CDR1 is KGHSH and CDR2 is LQKENI in the germline V gene. CDR3 amino acids: CASSPTSSYNEQFF. The CDR3 region has the DNA TGTGCCAGCTCACCGACTAGCTCCTACAATGAGCAGTTCTTC.

Ten or more counts support this clonotype. The chain recombines TRBV7-9 with TRBJ2-5; TRBD2 aligns across 13 bases. The J segment lost 3 bases and the V segment lost 5 bases, leaving 9 bases of the junction unmatched. The CDR3 spans 17 residues. Germline CDR1 is SEHNR and CDR2 is FQNEAQ (reference sequence). Here the CDR3 reads CASSLWTSGRGEETQYF. In nucleotides, the CDR3 is TGTGCCAGCAGCCTGTGGACTAGCGGGAGAGGTGAAGAGACCCAGTACTTC.

This clonotype was observed many times. This chain links TRBV7-2 with TRBJ2-1; 10 bases align to TRBD2. The length of the CDR3 is 15 residues. CDR1 SGHTA and CDR2 FQGNSA come from the germline V gene. After removal of 4 bases from V and 8 bases from J, the junction contained 8 bases not matched to a gene. CDR3 in amino acids: CASSYLAGEGYEQFF. The CDR3 coding sequence is TGTGCCAGCAGCTATCTAGCGGGAGAGGGATATGAGCAGTTCTTC.

Details on this clonotype: A much larger clone lies one base from this, so it may be a read error. The chain uses TRBV5-1 and TRBJ1-1; the D gene is possibly TRBD1 (5 bases). CDR1 is SGHRS, CDR2 YFSETQ, per germline. The CDR3 is made up of 18 amino acids. As DNA, the CDR3 is TGCGCCAGCAGCTTGGTATCCCTCGCTTGGGGGGGATTGGCTGAAGCTTCCTTT. This gives the protein CASSLVSLAWGGLAEASF. The full variable domain, in which reference TRBV5-1 and TRBJ1-1 provide the parts outside the CDR3, is KAGVTQTPRYLIKTRGQQVTLSCSPISGHRSVSWYQQTPGQGLQFLFEYFSETQRNKGNFPGRFSGRQFSNSRSEMNVSTLELGDSALYLCASSLVSLAWGGLAEASFGQGTRLTVV.

In this sample, this clonotype turned up once. The chain couples TRBV28 to TRBJ1-5; tentatively, D is TRBD1 (5 bases). In germline, CDR1 is MDHEN, CDR2 SYDVKM. This CDR3 is built from 13 residues. Between the trimmed V and J ends, which lost 3 bases and 6 bases, there was a span of 9 bases. CDR3 loop: CASSFGGGQPQHF. The CDR3 DNA reads as TGTGCCAGCAGTTTCGGGGGAGGTCAGCCCCAGCATTTT. The full variable domain, in which reference TRBV28 and TRBJ1-5 provide the parts outside the CDR3, is DVKVTQSSRYLVKRTGEKVFLECVQDMDHENMFWYRQDPGLGLRLIYFSYDVKMKEKGDIPEGYSVSREKKERFSLILESASTNQTSMYLCASSFGGGQPQHFGDGTRLSIL.

This clonotype was seen only once. J is TRBJ2-7 and V is TRBV3-1; D perhaps matches TRBD2 (6 bases). Trimming stripped 2 bases from V and 6 bases from J, with 11 bases between. This CDR3 has 13 residues. CDR1 and CDR2 from the germline V gene are LGHDT and YNNKEL (reference sequence). CDR3 in DNA: TGTGCCAGCAGCCAATCTACGGGAGCCGAGCAGTACTTC. Protein: CASSQSTGAEQYF.

The sample holds a few counts of this clonotype. The J gene is TRBJ2-1, the V gene TRBV5-1; 14 bases align to TRBD2. This CDR3 is built from 16 residues. The ends lost 6 bases at V and 8 bases at J; junction bases unmatched: 10. CDR1 is SGHRS and CDR2 is YFSETQ in the germline V gene. The CDR3: CASTLLGLAGVDEQFF. For the CDR3, the DNA is TGCGCCAGCACCCTGCTGGGACTAGCGGGAGTCGATGAGCAGTTCTTC. The entire variable domain, with the rest obtained from reference TRBV5-1 and TRBJ2-1, is as follows: KAGVTQTPRYLIKTRGQQVTLSCSPISGHRSVSWYQQTPGQGLQFLFEYFSETQRNKGNFPGRFSGRQFSNSRSEMNVSTLELGDSALYLCASTLLGLAGVDEQFFGPGTRLTVL.

The chain employs TRBV29-1 and TRBJ2-1, with TRBD2 matching over 10 bases. V shed 7 bases and J 4 bases; nucleotides not matched to a gene: 1. Germline CDR1 and CDR2: SQVTM and ANQGSEA. The CDR3 is made up of 12 amino acids. The CDR3 DNA follows: TGCAGCGGGACTAGCGGATACAATGAGCAGTTCTTC. It yields the protein CSGTSGYNEQFF.

In this sample, this clonotype turned up many times. The rearrangement links TRBV7-3 to TRBJ1-6; TRBD1 matches at 12 bases. Germline trimming cut 0 bases from V and 10 bases from J; bases unmatched to any gene: 4. This CDR3 contains 16 residues. Per the germline V gene, CDR1 is SGHTA and CDR2 is FQGTGA. DNA of the CDR3: TGTGCCAGCAGCTTAACGGGACAGGGGGCTCGATCACCCCTCCACTTT. The encoded protein is CASSLTGQGARSPLHF.

This clonotype was counted at least ten times. This chain links TRBV6-5 with TRBJ1-1; no firm D call. V lost 3 bases, J lost 3 bases, and 17 bases lay in between. This CDR3 contains 16 residues. Germline loops: CDR1 MNHEY, CDR2 SVGAGI. CDR3 DNA: TGTGCCAGCAGTTATTCGGTAGGGCTGGGGTACACTGAAGCTTTCTTT. Translating gives CASSYSVGLGYTEAFF.

The rearrangement joins TRBV11-2 to TRBJ2-2; D is perhaps TRBD2 (5 bases). The CDR3 has 17 residues. The germline gives CDR1 SGHAT, CDR2 FQNNGV. The germline V and J ends were trimmed by 5 bases and 5 bases, with 21 bases remaining between them. The CDR3 DNA sequence: TGTGCCAGCAGCCAGGCGGTTACACCCTGGGAGACCGGGGAGCTGTTTTTT. This translates into CASSQAVTPWETGELFF.

This clonotype was counted ten times or more. V gene TRBV19 combines with J gene TRBJ2-1; D remains unclear. Trimming left V 6 bases short and J 4 bases short, with 16 bases between. The CDR3 sequence is 15 residues long. Per germline, CDR1 LNHDA and CDR2 SQIVND (reference sequence). The CDR3 bases are TGTGCCAGTAGCCTGACCGAAGTCCGTTACAATGAGCAGTTCTTC. Protein product: CASSLTEVRYNEQFF.

This clonotype has a count of ten or more. CDR3 nucleotides: TGTGCCAGCACCCTAAGGGGCGGGGGCTCAGATACGCAGTATTTT. Translation: CASTLRGGGSDTQYF. The chain couples TRBV27 to TRBJ2-3, with D tentatively TRBD2 (7 bases). With 7 bases removed from V and 4 bases from J, the gap between germline ends came to 18 bases. Germline V CDR1 and CDR2: MNHEY, SMNVEV (reference sequence). The CDR3 runs to 15 residues.

The sample holds many counts of this clonotype. The rearrangement joins TRBV18 to TRBJ1-2; TRBD1 might be the D (6 bases). V dropped 6 bases and J dropped 4 bases, with 12 bases sitting between them. Looked up from germline, CDR1 is KGHSH and CDR2 is LQKENI. The CDR3 is 13 amino acids. Written as DNA, the CDR3 is TGTGCCAGCTCCCATGACAGGAGCTATGGCTACACCTTC. Amino acid sequence: CASSHDRSYGYTF.

This clonotype showed up many times. The chain recombines TRBV14 with TRBJ1-2; a weak D match, TRBD1 (5 bases). CDR3 length: 13 amino acids. Germline V gives CDR1 SGHDN, CDR2 FVKESK. V was cut by 0 bases and J by 5 bases, with 7 bases left in between. CDR3 sequence reads: CASSQDRAYGYTF. CDR3 nucleotides: TGTGCCAGCAGCCAAGACAGGGCTTATGGCTACACCTTC.

This clonotype occurred a few times. This chain connects TRBV29-1 to TRBJ2-4; perhaps TRBD2 as D (6 bases). V was pared by 1 base and J by 3 bases, with 7 bases between. This CDR3 has 13 amino acids. CDR1 is SQVTM and CDR2 is ANQGSEA in the germline V gene. CDR3: CSVEGRVKNIQYF. The CDR3 DNA reads as TGCAGCGTTGAAGGGAGGGTCAAAAACATTCAGTACTTC.

This clonotype was found a few times. The V and J genes are TRBV27 and TRBJ2-1; 10 bases are shared with TRBD1. The V gene end was trimmed by 5 bases and the J gene end by 8 bases; junction bases not matched to a gene: 12. CDR3 length equals 16 residues. The germline CDR1 and CDR2 sequences are MNHEY and SMNVEV (reference sequence). CDR3 nucleotide sequence: TGTGCCAGCAGTACATACCGGGACAGGGGACTCTATGAGCAGTTCTTC. This sequence encodes CASSTYRDRGLYEQFF.

This clonotype was seen a few times. The rearrangement links TRBV19 to TRBJ1-4; maybe TRBD1 (5 bases). CDR1 LNHDA and CDR2 SQIVND come from the germline V gene (reference sequence). The V gene lost 1 base and the J gene lost 11 bases, with 14 bases spanning the gap. The CDR3 loop spans 14 amino acids. The CDR3 here is CASSIGQTQAKLFF. The CDR3 region has the DNA TGTGCCAGTAGTATAGGACAGACCCAAGCGAAACTGTTTTTT.

For the CDR3, the DNA is TGCGCCAGCAGCTTTCTCAGCAGTCTTAATGAAAAACTGTTTTTT. It codes for CASSFLSSLNEKLFF. The rearrangement joins TRBV5-1 to TRBJ1-4; D not certain. The ends were cut back, 2 bases at V and 4 bases at J, with 12 bases in the middle. CDR1 is SGHRS and CDR2 is YFSETQ in the germline V gene. This CDR3 spans 15 amino acids.

This clonotype has a handful of counts. The V call is TRBV5-1, the J call TRBJ2-7; weak D call: TRBD1 (7 bases). The ends were cut back, 3 bases at V and 6 bases at J, with 13 bases in the middle. This CDR3 region has 13 residues. CDR1 and CDR2 from the germline V gene are SGHRS and YFSETQ. This chain's CDR3 is CASSSSGGGEQYF. The CDR3 coding sequence is TGCGCCAGCAGCTCTTCAGGGGGAGGCGAGCAGTACTTC.

The V and J genes are TRBV5-1 and TRBJ2-3, with unresolved D. The V and J ends lost 5 bases and 4 bases respectively, with 17 bases between them. Germline CDR1 SGHRS, CDR2 YFSETQ. CDR3 length: 15 amino acids. The DNA for the CDR3 is TGCGCCAGCAGAATGAATAGCCGCGCGCCAGATACGCAGTATTTT. Translation gives CASRMNSRAPDTQYF.

This clonotype was detected many times. V is TRBV5-4 and J is TRBJ2-6, with TRBD1 identical over 10 bases. Germline loops: CDR1 SGHNT, CDR2 YYREEE (reference sequence). The trim removed 3 bases at V and 0 bases at J, leaving 3 bases unmatched. The length of the CDR3 is 17 residues. CDR3 coding DNA: TGTGCCAGCAGCTGGGACAGGGGCCCCTCTGGGGCCAACGTCCTGACTTTC. Encoded protein: CASSWDRGPSGANVLTF.

The chain links TRBV4-1 to TRBJ2-2, with 8 bases fitting TRBD1. The CDR3 extends over 14 amino acids. The germline V gene has CDR1 MGHRA and CDR2 YSYEKL. V shed 6 bases and J 7 bases; nucleotides not matched to a gene: 7. CDR3 nucleotide sequence: TGCGCCAGCAGAGACAGGGGATCTGACGGGGAGCTGTTTTTT. Protein sequence: CASRDRGSDGELFF.

This clonotype was observed many times. The V and J genes are TRBV19 and TRBJ1-2, with TRBD1 matching 11 bases. Trimming took 4 bases from V and 10 from J; bases not matched to a gene: 8. CDR3 size: 14 residues. Germline values: CDR1 LNHDA, CDR2 SQIVND (reference sequence). The CDR3 DNA is TGTGCCAGTAGTACACGGACAGGGGGCTTTGACTACACCTTC. Its protein is CASSTRTGGFDYTF.

A few counts support this clonotype. The chain has TRBV20-1 and TRBJ2-1, with D maybe TRBD2 (6 bases). The CDR3 length is 13 residues. Trimming shortened V by 1 base and J by 12 bases, and 16 bases separated the two germline ends. Germline loops: CDR1 DFQATT, CDR2 SNEGSKA (reference sequence). The chain's CDR3 is CSARGSLSGRQFF. The CDR3 nucleotides are TGCAGTGCTAGAGGTTCCCTTAGCGGAAGGCAGTTCTTC.

In its sample, this clonotype was seen many times. CDR3 loop: CSGGQSSTDTQYF. CDR3 bases: TGCAGCGGAGGACAGTCTAGCACAGATACGCAGTATTTT. V gene TRBV29-1 combines with J gene TRBJ2-3; D is possibly TRBD1 (6 bases). This CDR3 is built from 13 residues. Per the germline V gene, CDR1 is SQVTM and CDR2 is ANQGSEA. Trimming shortened V by 7 bases and J by 0 bases, and 11 bases separated the two germline ends.

The chain uses TRBV20-1 and TRBJ1-1, with 7 positions matching TRBD1. Unmatched junction bases numbered 11, after V lost 6 bases and J lost 4 bases. The CDR3 runs to 14 residues. Looked up from germline, CDR1 is DFQATT and CDR2 is SNEGSKA (reference sequence). CDR3 amino acids: CSARRDSLSTEAFF. CDR3 DNA: TGCAGTGCGAGACGGGACAGCCTCTCCACTGAAGCTTTCTTT.